One sample yielded the 24 T cell receptor beta chains listed below, sequenced in a study of cytomegalovirus exposure and HLA in healthy donors. 60 Vbeta and 13 Jbeta primers were used in PCR. Assay: immunoSEQ multiplex PCR; the TCRdb copy retains only in-frame clones and omits some. This sample's table has about 200,000 clones. Sequencing was done on a sample of PBMCs. These receptors came from a girl aged 2-10 years in good health and CMV-seropositive.

This rearrangement joins TRBV28 to TRBJ1-5; D unresolved. The V gene's germline CDR1 is MDHEN and CDR2 SYDVKM. The V end lost 4 bases, the J end lost 6 bases, and 7 bases lay between the germline ends. The CDR3 is 12 amino acids. Written as DNA, the CDR3 is TGTGCCAGCAGTTCGGGTCTTCAGCCCCAGCATTTT. Translation: CASSSGLQPQHF.

This chain uses TRBV27 with TRBJ1-5, with D possibly matching TRBD1 (5 bases). Germline loops: CDR1 MNHEY, CDR2 SMNVEV (reference sequence). V dropped 3 bases and J dropped 0 bases, with 9 bases sitting between them. This CDR3 contains 15 residues. Here the CDR3 reads CASSFGGDSNQPQHF. DNA for the CDR3: TGTGCCAGCAGTTTTGGAGGGGATAGCAATCAGCCCCAGCATTTT.

The J gene is TRBJ2-1, the V gene TRBV5-1, with 11 nucleotides matching TRBD2. Germline CDR1 reads SGHRS; CDR2 reads YFSETQ. This CDR3 contains 18 residues. Trimming at V came to 1 base and at J to 4 bases, leaving 10 bases not matched to a gene. The CDR3 loop reads CASSLLSQGLAGYNEQFF. As DNA, the CDR3 is TGCGCCAGCAGCTTGTTGAGCCAAGGACTAGCGGGTTACAATGAGCAGTTCTTC. Full variable domain (remainder filled in from reference TRBV5-1 and TRBJ2-1): KAGVTQTPRYLIKTRGQQVTLSCSPISGHRSVSWYQQTPGQGLQFLFEYFSETQRNKGNFPGRFSGRQFSNSRSEMNVSTLELGDSALYLCASSLLSQGLAGYNEQFFGPGTRLTVL.

The V and J genes are TRBV7-9 and TRBJ2-7, with a tentative D call TRBD1 (5 bases). The CDR3 runs to 14 residues. Deletions cut 5 bases from V and 2 bases from J, with 13 bases between. Germline V gene lookup returns CDR1 SEHNR and CDR2 FQNEAQ (reference sequence). The DNA for the CDR3 is TGTGCCAGCAGCCCCAACAGACAGACCTACGAGCAGTACTTC. Protein sequence: CASSPNRQTYEQYF.

CDR3 residues: CAWDSFDGYTF. CDR3 DNA: TGTGCCTGGGACTCATTTGATGGCTACACCTTC. The chain joins TRBV30 to TRBJ1-2; D not certain. Deletions cut 5 bases from V and 6 bases from J, with 10 bases between. This CDR3 spans 11 amino acids. Germline assignment: CDR1 GTSNPN and CDR2 SVGIG (reference sequence).

The CDR3 spells CASSISASAHYEQYF. CDR3 sequence (DNA): TGTGCCAGTAGTATAAGTGCTAGCGCCCACTACGAGCAGTACTTC. The chain employs TRBV19 and TRBJ2-7; D may be TRBD2 (6 bases). V lost 2 bases to trimming and J lost 3 bases, with 14 bases between them. Per the germline V gene, CDR1 is LNHDA and CDR2 is SQIVND (reference sequence). The CDR3 covers 15 residues.

The rearrangement links TRBV6-1 to TRBJ1-1, with D perhaps matching TRBD1 (5 bases). Germline lookup yields CDR1 MNHNS and CDR2 SASEGT. CDR3 length equals 18 residues. Trimming pared 2 bases from V and 7 bases from J, leaving 26 bases between. The CDR3 reads CASSESTFFGGWPDEAFF. The CDR3 nucleotides are TGTGCCAGCAGTGAAAGTACGTTCTTCGGGGGATGGCCTGATGAAGCTTTCTTT.

This chain links TRBV9 with TRBJ2-4; 12 positions match TRBD2. The CDR3 sequence is 17 residues long. Per germline, CDR1 SGDLS and CDR2 YYNGEE. J gave up 5 bases and V 0 bases, and 6 bases lay outside the gene matches. The chain's CDR3 is CASSVGGLAGDQNIQYF. Written as DNA, the CDR3 is TGTGCCAGCAGCGTAGGGGGACTAGCGGGCGACCAAAACATTCAGTACTTC.

V usage is TRBV7-2 and J usage is TRBJ2-1, with 11 nucleotides matching TRBD2. From germline, CDR1 is SGHTA and CDR2 FQGNSA. This CDR3 comprises 17 residues. Unmatched junction bases numbered 15, after V lost 5 bases and J lost 9 bases. CDR3 DNA: TGTGCCAGCAGCCCACTAATCCGTCTAGCGGGAGGCGGTGAGCAGTTCTTC. Translated: CASSPLIRLAGGGEQFF.

The chain joins TRBV4-2 to TRBJ1-1; 10 bases agree with TRBD1. The CDR3 is made up of 19 amino acids. Trimming took 4 bases from V and 3 from J; bases not matched to a gene: 17. Germline V gives CDR1 LGHNA, CDR2 YNFKEQ. CDR3 sequence: CASSPPRTLRQGADTEAFF. The CDR3 nucleotides are TGTGCCAGCAGCCCGCCTAGAACCCTCAGACAGGGGGCGGACACTGAAGCTTTCTTT.

The V call is TRBV27, the J call TRBJ1-2; possibly TRBD1 for D (5 bases). CDR3 length: 14 amino acids. In germline, CDR1 is MNHEY, CDR2 SMNVEV (reference sequence). Trimming removed 7 bases from V and 8 bases from J, with 20 bases in between. CDR3 in amino acids: CASKYLQYPGGYTF. For the CDR3, the DNA is TGTGCCAGCAAATATCTCCAATATCCAGGGGGCTACACCTTC.

The chain uses TRBV30 and TRBJ1-4; no clear D. The CDR3 has 15 residues. Germline V gives CDR1 GTSNPN, CDR2 SVGIG (reference sequence). Deletions cut 0 bases from V and 8 bases from J, with 16 bases between. In DNA form, the CDR3 reads TGTGCCTGGAGTGTAATGGTAGGAAGAGGGGAAAAACTGTTTTTT. It codes for CAWSVMVGRGEKLFF.

This rearrangement joins TRBV11-2 to TRBJ2-1, with a weak D call TRBD1 (5 bases). V was pared by 1 base and J by 3 bases, with 13 bases between. The germline V gene has CDR1 SGHAT and CDR2 FQNNGV. The CDR3 runs 16 residues. CDR3 DNA sequence: TGTGCCAGCAGCTTAGGTTTTGGCAGGGACTACAATGAGCAGTTCTTC. Translation gives CASSLGFGRDYNEQFF.

The chain carries TRBV2 and TRBJ2-1, with 11 bases matching TRBD1. Trimming removed 4 bases from V and 5 bases from J; junction bases left unmatched: 7. The CDR3 sequence is 16 residues long. CDR1 SNHLY and CDR2 FYNNEI come from the germline V gene. The CDR3 loop reads CASSGSGDRGDNEQFF. In DNA form, the CDR3 reads TGTGCCAGCAGTGGAAGCGGGGACAGGGGGGACAATGAGCAGTTCTTC.

The V and J genes are TRBV6-6 and TRBJ2-3; 8 bases map to TRBD1. There are 13 residues in the CDR3. Germline loops: CDR1 MNHNY, CDR2 SVGAGI (reference sequence). J was trimmed by 10 bases and V by 2 bases; bases with no gene match: 5. The CDR3 sequence: CASSYVTGQAQYF. CDR3 bases: TGTGCCAGCAGTTACGTAACGGGACAGGCGCAGTATTTT.

The chain uses TRBV19 and TRBJ1-2; 7 bases align to TRBD1. Germline CDR1 and CDR2: LNHDA and SQIVND (reference sequence). CDR3 size: 16 residues. The ends lost 0 bases at V and 7 bases at J; junction bases unmatched: 11. The CDR3 DNA follows: TGTGCCAGTAGTATAGATCAGGAACAGGGGTTCCGTGGCTACACCTTC. Translated: CASSIDQEQGFRGYTF.

The chain has TRBV19 and TRBJ2-1; the match to TRBD1 covers 7 bases. CDR1 and CDR2 from the germline V gene are LNHDA and SQIVND (reference sequence). CDR3 length equals 15 residues. J was trimmed by 2 bases and V by 7 bases; bases with no gene match: 8. CDR3: CASTPDRATYNEQFF. CDR3 nucleotides: TGTGCCAGTACCCCAGACAGGGCGACCTACAATGAGCAGTTCTTC.

The rearrangement uses TRBV28 and TRBJ1-2, with TRBD1 matching 8 bases. The V gene end was trimmed by 6 bases and the J gene end by 11 bases; junction bases not matched to a gene: 14. The CDR3 is 14 residues long. In germline, CDR1 is MDHEN, CDR2 SYDVKM. CDR3 region: CASSLRDRYLGYTF. As DNA, the CDR3 is TGTGCCAGCAGCCTCCGGGACAGGTACCTAGGATACACCTTC.

The chain employs TRBV4-2 and TRBJ2-7, with D unresolved. This CDR3 has 13 amino acids. Deletions cut 0 bases from V and 3 bases from J, with 6 bases between. The germline V gene encodes CDR1 LGHNA and CDR2 YNFKEQ. The CDR3 region has the DNA TGTGCCAGCAGCCAAGATAGAAACTACGAGCAGTACTTC. This translates into CASSQDRNYEQYF.

CDR3 sequence (DNA): TGTGCCAGCATGGCCCAAACAGGCTCCTACAATGAGCAGTTCTTC. Amino acids: CASMAQTGSYNEQFF. This chain connects TRBV11-1 to TRBJ2-1, with TRBD1 as a possible D gene (5 bases). V was trimmed by 7 bases and J by 0 bases, leaving 13 bases between them. The germline V gene has CDR1 SGHAT and CDR2 FQDESV (reference sequence). The CDR3 runs 15 residues. Complete variable domain (other parts from reference TRBV11-1 and TRBJ2-1): EAEVAQSPRYKITEKSQAVAFWCDPISGHATLYWYRQILGQGPELLVQFQDESVVDDSQLPKDRFSAERLKGVDSTLKIQPAELGDSAMYLCASMAQTGSYNEQFFGPGTRLTVL.

The V and J genes are TRBV6-1 and TRBJ1-2, with 7 bases matching TRBD1. Germline V gene sequence: CDR1 MNHNS, CDR2 SASEGT. The CDR3 extends over 14 amino acids. V lost 4 bases and J lost 4; bases outside the gene matches: 6. The CDR3 coding sequence is TGTGCCAGCAGTGCGACGGGACAGATCTATGGCTACACCTTC. This translates into CASSATGQIYGYTF.

V is TRBV12-5 and J is TRBJ1-5; D may be TRBD1 (6 bases). The germline V and J ends were trimmed by 2 bases and 5 bases, with 10 bases remaining between them. The CDR3 extends over 14 amino acids. The germline V gene has CDR1 LGHNT and CDR2 FRNRAP. DNA of the CDR3: TGTGCTAGTGGTTTGATTAAGGGGGATCAGCCCCAGCATTTT. Encoded protein: CASGLIKGDQPQHF.

The chain has TRBV6-1 and TRBJ1-2; D is uncertain. The CDR3 has 16 residues. In germline, CDR1 is MNHNS, CDR2 SASEGT. V lost 4 bases and J lost 2, with 17 bases in between. CDR3 DNA sequence: TGTGCCAGCAGTGTACCCCTGGGAGGGAACAACTATGGCTACACCTTC. It is translated as CASSVPLGGNNYGYTF.

This rearrangement joins TRBV6-1 to TRBJ2-7; 8 bases are a match to TRBD1. Trimming took 5 bases from V and 3 from J; bases not matched to a gene: 9. This CDR3 has 15 residues. Germline V CDR1 and CDR2: MNHNS, SASEGT. CDR3 bases: TGTGCCAGCAGTCACACCGCCGGGACAGGCTACGAGCAGTACTTC. This encodes CASSHTAGTGYEQYF.